Listed below are T cell receptor beta chains from one sample, sequenced in a study of blood T cell repertoires in COVID-19. Sequencing was performed with immunoSEQ multiplex PCR; in TCRdb, only in-frame clones are kept and a portion is missing. There are around 190,000 clones in the sample; 80% to 90% occur only once, and around 20% lies in the top ten. The sequenced sample was peripheral blood. The receptor set was obtained from a man in his 70s with active or convalescent COVID-19. The CDR3 runs from the conserved cysteine through the conserved F or W.

V	J	length	CDR3
TRBV27	TRBJ2-3	15	CASNEQAVGTDTQYF
TRBV7-2	TRBJ1-2	13	CASSLPGGNGYTF
TRBV3-1/TRBV3-2	TRBJ1-1	12	CASSQWTGEAFF
TRBV11-2	TRBJ1-1	13	CASSLSGVTEAFF
TRBV6-4	TRBJ1-5	13	CASSPDRGQPQHF
TRBV7-2	TRBJ1-2	16	CASSLRSGTGNYGYTF
TRBV15	TRBJ1-2	16	CATSRGGPQRNYGYTF
TRBV29-1	TRBJ1-2	12	CSGQQGDYGYTF
TRBV27	TRBJ1-2	15	CASSRRPTENYGYTF
TRBV25-1	TRBJ1-4	16	CASSAYQGATNEKLFF
TRBV6-2/TRBV6-3	TRBJ2-7	16	CASSPGGTSGTYEQYF
TRBV6-5	TRBJ1-4	14	CASSSGRPNEKLFF
TRBV5-1	TRBJ2-5	15	CASSLPQGDQETQYF
TRBV7-2	TRBJ2-7	13	CASSPLRGYEQYF
TRBV7-8	TRBJ1-1	16	CASSLVNRGVRNEAFF